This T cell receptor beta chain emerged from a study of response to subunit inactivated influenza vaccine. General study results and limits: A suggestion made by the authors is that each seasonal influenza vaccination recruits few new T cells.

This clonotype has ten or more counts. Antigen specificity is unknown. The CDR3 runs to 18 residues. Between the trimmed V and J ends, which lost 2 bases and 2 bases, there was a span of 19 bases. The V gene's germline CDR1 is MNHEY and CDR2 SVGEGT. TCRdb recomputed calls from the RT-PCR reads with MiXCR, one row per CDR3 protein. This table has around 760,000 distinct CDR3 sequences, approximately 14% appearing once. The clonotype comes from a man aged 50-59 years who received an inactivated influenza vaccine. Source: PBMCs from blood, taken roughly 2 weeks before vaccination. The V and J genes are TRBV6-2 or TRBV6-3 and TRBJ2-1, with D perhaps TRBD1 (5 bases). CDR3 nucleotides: TGTGCCAGCAGTTACCCCCCTGAAAGCAGGGCACCCTACAATGAGCAGTTCTTC. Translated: CASSYPPESRAPYNEQFF.